The 21 T cell receptor beta chains presented below share a single source sample, sequenced in a study of blood T cell repertoires in COVID-19. Libraries were prepared by immunoSEQ multiplex PCR; TCRdb keeps only in-frame clonotypes and omits some of them. The table shows a few hundred thousand clones, with less than 90% occurring only once. The sample was PBMCs or T cells enriched from blood (not recorded which). These receptors all stem from a woman aged 40 to 49 who had recovered from COVID-19.

As regards this clone: No DNA is shown, since the ends of the CDR3 on it are uncertain; the CDR3 is the one TCRdb lists. The V gene is TRBV28, the J gene TRBJ1-6; the tabulated D call, TRBD1, remains unverified against the DNA. Ends included, the CDR3 has 15 residues. Germline-derived CDR1 and CDR2 are MDHEN and SYDVKM. The CDR3 spells CASSSSGQGDSPLHF.

This clone showed up just once. The chain has TRBV30 and TRBJ1-2, with 8 bases identical to TRBD1. Losses at the gene ends were 3 bases for V and 4 bases for J; bases not matched to a gene: 10. The CDR3 is 15 residues long. Germline CDR1 and CDR2: GTSNPN and SVGIG (reference sequence). CDR3 in DNA: TGTGCCTGGAGAAAGACCCCGGACAGGGCCTATGGCTACACCTTC. Protein sequence: CAWRKTPDRAYGYTF.

Only one count was recorded for this clone. The V call is TRBV30, the J call TRBJ1-1; TRBD1 matches 9 bases. The V segment lost 4 bases and the J segment 9 bases; nucleotides outside the gene matches: 9. The germline V gene encodes CDR1 GTSNPN and CDR2 SVGIG (reference sequence). The CDR3 contains 13 residues. The DNA for the CDR3 is TGTGCCTGGACCTATAGACAGGGGGGAAAAGCTTTCTTT. This sequence encodes CAWTYRQGGKAFF.

The rearrangement joins TRBV5-6 to TRBJ2-1, with TRBD2 matching 11 bases. The trim removed 4 bases at V and 5 bases at J, leaving 5 bases unmatched. The CDR3 length is 15 residues. Germline V gene sequence: CDR1 SGHDT, CDR2 YYEEEE. CDR3 in DNA: TGTGCCAGCAGCCCCGGGACTAGCGGAGACAATGAGCAGTTCTTC. Protein: CASSPGTSGDNEQFF.

The chain links TRBV28 to TRBJ1-2; 10 bases are a match to TRBD1. Germline CDR1 MDHEN, CDR2 SYDVKM. This CDR3 region has 15 residues. Trimming at V came to 5 bases and at J to 8 bases, leaving 11 bases not matched to a gene. CDR3 in DNA: TGTGCCAGCAGTAAGACAGGGGGCGCGGTCTGGGGCTACACCTTC. Translated: CASSKTGGAVWGYTF.

This rearrangement joins TRBV15 to TRBJ2-7, with 13 bases matching TRBD2. V lost 9 bases, J lost 5 bases, and 1 base stayed unmatched. Germline values: CDR1 LNHNV, CDR2 YYDKDF (reference sequence). CDR3 length: 12 residues. CDR3 DNA: TGTGCCACGGGGACTAGCGGGAACGAGCAGTACTTC. Translating it yields CATGTSGNEQYF.

This clone has just a few counts. This rearrangement joins TRBV6-4 to TRBJ1-4; 9 bases map to TRBD1. Germline CDR1 MRHNA, CDR2 SNTAGT. The CDR3 totals 16 residues. V lost 4 bases to trimming and J lost 5 bases; unmatched junction nucleotides: 8. The CDR3 here is CASSVGMGQGNEKLFF. The CDR3 nucleotides are TGTGCCAGCAGTGTGGGAATGGGACAGGGAAATGAAAAACTGTTTTTT.

The chain employs TRBV24-1 and TRBJ2-5; no reliable D call. V lost 0 bases and J lost 2, with 6 bases in between. The CDR3 length is 14 residues. CDR1 is KGHDR and CDR2 is SFDVKD in the germline V gene. The CDR3 region is CATSDLEQQETQYF. As DNA, the CDR3 is TGTGCCACCAGTGATTTGGAACAGCAAGAGACCCAGTACTTC.

The chain couples TRBV6-5 to TRBJ1-2; D is unresolved. V gave up 2 bases and J gave up 0 bases, with 10 bases separating them. The germline V gene encodes CDR1 MNHEY and CDR2 SVGAGI. This CDR3 spans 15 amino acids. The CDR3 is CASSYPAEANYGYTF. The CDR3 DNA sequence: TGTGCCAGCAGTTACCCCGCAGAAGCTAACTATGGCTACACCTTC.

The V and J genes are TRBV14 and TRBJ2-3; perhaps TRBD2 as D (7 bases). The CDR3 is 14 amino acids. From germline, CDR1 is SGHDN and CDR2 FVKESK. Trimming cost V 3 bases and J 5 bases, with 12 bases left between them. CDR3 region: CASSHGGLEDTQYF. The CDR3 DNA sequence: TGTGCCAGCAGCCACGGGGGGCTGGAAGATACGCAGTATTTT.

The chain carries TRBV5-4 and TRBJ2-3; 9 bases align to TRBD1. V shed 7 bases and J 4 bases; nucleotides not matched to a gene: 4. This CDR3 has 13 residues. CDR1 SGHNT and CDR2 YYREEE come from the germline V gene (reference sequence). DNA for the CDR3: TGTGCCAGCGGGGGACAGGGCCCAGATACGCAGTATTTT. It encodes CASGGQGPDTQYF.

The chain carries TRBV30 and TRBJ1-2; 8 nucleotides line up with TRBD1. J gave up 1 base and V 1 base, and 5 bases lay outside the gene matches. CDR1 is GTSNPN, CDR2 SVGIG, per germline (reference sequence). This CDR3 comprises 15 residues. CDR3 nucleotide sequence: TGTGCCTGGAGTGGTCAGGGGGCTATTAACTATGGCTACACCTTC. It specifies CAWSGQGAINYGYTF.

For the CDR3, the DNA is TGTGCCAGCAGTGAATATACTGGCGGGAGGGTCGCAGATACGCAGTATTTT. Its protein product is CASSEYTGGRVADTQYF. This rearrangement joins TRBV6-1 to TRBJ2-3; 9 positions match TRBD2. The V segment lost 2 bases and the J segment 4 bases; nucleotides outside the gene matches: 10. There are 17 residues in the CDR3. The germline gives CDR1 MNHNS, CDR2 SASEGT.

The chain recombines TRBV6-2 or TRBV6-3 with TRBJ1-1; a weak D match, TRBD1 (6 bases). The V gene's germline CDR1 is MNHEY and CDR2 SVGEGT. V dropped 5 bases and J dropped 5 bases, with 21 bases sitting between them. The CDR3 length is 16 residues. CDR3 amino acids: CASSVLDGGRRTEAFF. In DNA form, the CDR3 reads TGTGCCAGCAGTGTCCTCGACGGGGGGCGAAGAACTGAAGCTTTCTTT.

This clone was seen a single time. This sequence joins TRBV3-1 (or the pseudogene TRBV3-2) and TRBJ2-2, with TRBD1 matching 7 bases. CDR1 and CDR2 from the germline V gene are LGHDT and YNNKEL (reference sequence). This CDR3 spans 14 amino acids. V shed 6 bases and J 8 bases; nucleotides not matched to a gene: 9. DNA of the CDR3: TGTGCCAGCAGTCGGCAGGGGGTTTCTGGGGAGCTGTTTTTT. It translates to CASSRQGVSGELFF.

The V call is TRBV19, the J call TRBJ1-6; TRBD1 matches 10 bases. This CDR3 is built from 14 residues. The V segment lost 6 bases and the J segment 7 bases; nucleotides outside the gene matches: 3. The germline CDR1 and CDR2 sequences are LNHDA and SQIVND (reference sequence). CDR3 bases: TGTGCCAGTAGCGAGGACAGGGGGAATTCACCCCTCCACTTT. Its translation is CASSEDRGNSPLHF.

The CDR3 nucleotides read TGTGCCAGCAGTCCCTTAGCGGGAGTGGGGCCAGATACGCAGTATTTT. As protein: CASSPLAGVGPDTQYF. V and J are TRBV27 and TRBJ2-3, with 9 bases matching TRBD2. Germline CDR1 and CDR2: MNHEY and SMNVEV (reference sequence). CDR3 length equals 16 residues. Unmatched junction bases numbered 10, after V lost 5 bases and J lost 4 bases.

This clone was seen only once. V is TRBV15 and J is TRBJ2-5, with a possible D match to TRBD2 (5 bases). V was cut by 7 bases and J by 5 bases, with 14 bases left in between. This CDR3 spans 13 amino acids. Germline CDR1 and CDR2: LNHNV and YYDKDF (reference sequence). The CDR3 nucleotides read TGTGCCACCATCTCACCCGGGGAGGAGACCCAGTACTTC. This encodes CATISPGEETQYF. The complete variable domain, with remaining parts taken from reference TRBV15 and TRBJ2-5, reads DAMVIQNPRYQVTQFGKPVTLSCSQTLNHNVMYWYQQKSSQAPKLLFHYYDKDFNNEADTPDNFQSRRPNTSFCFLDIRSPGLGDTAMYLCATISPGEETQYFGPGTRLLVL.

This clone was detected only once. V gene TRBV30 combines with J gene TRBJ2-3; D is unresolved. The germline V and J ends were trimmed by 7 bases and 1 base, with 9 bases remaining between them. Germline V gene lookup returns CDR1 GTSNPN and CDR2 SVGIG (reference sequence). The CDR3 consists of 12 residues. This CDR3 reads CAFESGTDTQYF. The DNA for the CDR3 is TGTGCCTTCGAGAGCGGCACAGATACGCAGTATTTT.

This chain uses TRBV9 with TRBJ2-3; the match to TRBD2 covers 9 bases. V lost 5 bases, J lost 1 base, and 5 bases stayed unmatched. Germline V gene sequence: CDR1 SGDLS, CDR2 YYNGEE. The CDR3 is made up of 15 amino acids. This chain's CDR3 is CASRVAGGGTDTQYF. In DNA, the CDR3 is TGTGCCAGCAGGGTGGCGGGAGGGGGCACAGATACGCAGTATTTT.

This chain joins TRBV29-1 and TRBJ1-2, with D maybe TRBD1 (6 bases). Germline CDR1 is SQVTM and CDR2 is ANQGSEA. This CDR3 spans 12 amino acids. With 4 bases removed from V and 8 bases from J, the gap between germline ends came to 14 bases. CDR3 DNA sequence: TGCAGCGTTGGGGACACCCAGGAGGGCTACACCTTC. Amino acids: CSVGDTQEGYTF. The full variable domain, in which reference TRBV29-1 and TRBJ1-2 provide the parts outside the CDR3, is SAVISQKPSRDICQRGTSLTIQCQVDSQVTMMFWYRQQPGQSLTLIATANQGSEATYESGFVIDKFPISRPNLTFSTLTVSNMSPEDSSIYLCSVGDTQEGYTFGSGTRLTVV.